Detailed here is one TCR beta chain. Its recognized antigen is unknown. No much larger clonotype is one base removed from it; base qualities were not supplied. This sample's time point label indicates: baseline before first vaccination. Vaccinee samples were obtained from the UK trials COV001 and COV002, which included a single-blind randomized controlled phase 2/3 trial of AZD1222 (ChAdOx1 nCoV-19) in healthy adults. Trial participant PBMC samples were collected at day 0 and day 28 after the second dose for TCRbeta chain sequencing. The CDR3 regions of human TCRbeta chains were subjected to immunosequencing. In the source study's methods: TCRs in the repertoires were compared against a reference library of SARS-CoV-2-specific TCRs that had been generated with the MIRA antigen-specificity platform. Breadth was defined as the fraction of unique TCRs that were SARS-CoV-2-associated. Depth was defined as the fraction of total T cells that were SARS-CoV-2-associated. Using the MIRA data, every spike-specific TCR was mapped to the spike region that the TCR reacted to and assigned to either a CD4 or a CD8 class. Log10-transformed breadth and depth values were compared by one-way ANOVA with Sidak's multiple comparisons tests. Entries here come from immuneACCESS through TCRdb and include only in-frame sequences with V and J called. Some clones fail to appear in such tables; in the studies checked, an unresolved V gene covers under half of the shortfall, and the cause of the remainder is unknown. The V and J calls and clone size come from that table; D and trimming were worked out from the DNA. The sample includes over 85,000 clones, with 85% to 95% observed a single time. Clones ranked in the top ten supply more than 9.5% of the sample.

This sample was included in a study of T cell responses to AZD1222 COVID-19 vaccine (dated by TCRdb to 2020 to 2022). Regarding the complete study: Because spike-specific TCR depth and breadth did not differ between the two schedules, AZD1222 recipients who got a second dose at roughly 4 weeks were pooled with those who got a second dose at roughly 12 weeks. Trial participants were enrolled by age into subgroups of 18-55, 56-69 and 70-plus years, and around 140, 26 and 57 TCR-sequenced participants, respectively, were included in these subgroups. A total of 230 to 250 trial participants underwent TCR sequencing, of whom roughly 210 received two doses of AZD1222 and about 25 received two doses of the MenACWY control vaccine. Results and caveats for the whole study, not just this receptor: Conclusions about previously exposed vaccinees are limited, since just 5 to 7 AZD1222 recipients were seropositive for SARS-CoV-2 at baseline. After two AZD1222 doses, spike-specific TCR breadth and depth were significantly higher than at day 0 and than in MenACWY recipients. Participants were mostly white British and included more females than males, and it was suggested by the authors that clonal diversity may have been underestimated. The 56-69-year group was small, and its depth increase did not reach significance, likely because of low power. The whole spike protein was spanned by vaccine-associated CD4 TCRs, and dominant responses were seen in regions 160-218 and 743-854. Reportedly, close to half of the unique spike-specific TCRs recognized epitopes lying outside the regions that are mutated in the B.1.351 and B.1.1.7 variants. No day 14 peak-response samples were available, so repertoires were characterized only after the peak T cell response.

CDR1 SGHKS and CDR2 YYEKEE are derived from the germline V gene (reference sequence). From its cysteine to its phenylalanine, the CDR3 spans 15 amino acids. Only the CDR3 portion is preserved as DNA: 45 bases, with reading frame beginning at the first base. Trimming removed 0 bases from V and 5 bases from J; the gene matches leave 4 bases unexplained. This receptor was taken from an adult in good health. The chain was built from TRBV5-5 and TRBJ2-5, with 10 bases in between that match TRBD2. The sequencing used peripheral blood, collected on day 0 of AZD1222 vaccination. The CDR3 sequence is CASSLGGTSVETQYF. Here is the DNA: TGTGCCAGCAGCTTGGGAGGGACTAGCGTCGAGACCCAGTACTTC.